This T cell receptor beta chain originates from a study of blood T cell repertoires in COVID-19 (dated by TCRdb to the early 2020s). A note on the overall study: Collaborator samples came from the United States, Italy and Spain and covered acute and convalescent phases of COVID-19. The material from the prospective study consisted of cDNA or gDNA derived from T cells, B-cell-depleted T cells, or PBMCs. The repertoires were released in a freely available public database intended as a resource for research on the immune response to SARS-CoV-2. The samples were drawn from the first 160 participants of the ongoing ImmuneRACE study and from 950 to 1,500 subjects provided by 6 global collaborators. The sample metadata nearly always contained a de-identified subject ID, COVID-19 status, age in years and sex. Deeply sampled blood TCRbeta repertoires from subjects exposed to, actively infected with, or recovered from COVID-19 were included in the dataset. Where HLA class I and class II types were available, the types were taken from metadata supplied by the sample provider, not from assay-based typing.

Sequences LGHDT (CDR1) and YNNKEL (CDR2) are obtained from the germline V gene (reference sequence). The CDR3 runs 15 residues from the cysteine to the phenylalanine. The DNA shown is the 45-base CDR3, in frame from base 1. V and J are truncated by 4 bases and 10 bases respectively, leaving an intervening sequence of 22 bases. Turning to this clone: Its antigen is still unknown. Per-base qualities were not stored, and no clone one base away is much larger.

The immunoSEQ Assay, a bias-controlled multiplex PCR, was used to amplify TCRbeta CDR3 regions from genomic DNA. The study's own analysis went as follows. Nucleated cell counts per sample were estimated from amplification of reference gene primers within the assay. Sequence reads were collapsed and filtered to measure the absolute abundance of every unique TCRbeta CDR3 rearrangement. For each sample, productive Simpson clonality was calculated as the square root of Simpson's diversity index across productive rearrangements. In its TCRdb copy, this immuneACCESS table keeps in-frame sequences only and misses some clones. Where compared with another copy, unresolved V genes explain less than half of these, and the others have no known cause. That table is the source of V, J and clone size, and D and trimming were worked out from the DNA. The sample table holds 250,000 to 300,000 clones, of which roughly 89% were seen once. The ten largest clones take up around 4.4% of the sample.

What the authors observed across the whole study: The quantity of clinical and demographic metadata differed by source and by participant and was supplied without curation.

Collaborating institutions collected whole blood in K2EDTA tubes following their own protocols. For TCRbeta analysis, collaborators shipped samples as frozen whole blood, isolated PBMCs, or DNA extracted from either of those sample types. Specimen: peripheral blood. The TCR was taken from a middle-aged man with acute or convalescent COVID-19. The chain employs TRBV3-1 (or the pseudogene TRBV3-2) and TRBJ2-5; the D segment could be TRBD1, given 6 matching bases. The CDR3 region: CASSLSRYRKGDQYF. The bases read TGTGCCAGCAGCCTTTCCCGATACCGGAAGGGGGACCAGTACTTC.